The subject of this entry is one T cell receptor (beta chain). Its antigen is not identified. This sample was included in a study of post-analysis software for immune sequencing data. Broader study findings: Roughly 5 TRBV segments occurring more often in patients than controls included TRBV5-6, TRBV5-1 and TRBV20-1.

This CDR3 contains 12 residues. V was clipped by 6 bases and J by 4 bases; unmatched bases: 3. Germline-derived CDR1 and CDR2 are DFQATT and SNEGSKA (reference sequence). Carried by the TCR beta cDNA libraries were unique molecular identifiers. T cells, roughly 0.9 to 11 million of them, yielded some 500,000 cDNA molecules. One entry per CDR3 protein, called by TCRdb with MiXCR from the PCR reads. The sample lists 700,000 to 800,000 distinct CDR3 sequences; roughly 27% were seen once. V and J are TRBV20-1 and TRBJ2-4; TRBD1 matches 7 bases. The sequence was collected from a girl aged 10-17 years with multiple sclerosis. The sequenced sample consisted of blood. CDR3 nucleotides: TGCAGTGCCACGACAGGGAAAAACATTCAGTACTTC. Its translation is CSATTGKNIQYF.